This TCR beta chain was recorded in a study of Ad26.COV2.S vaccination and SARS-CoV-2 variants. Study background: Administration of Ad26.COV2.S was intramuscular, either once or twice 56 days apart. Points from the study as a whole: It is possible that the TCR breadth and depth analyses underestimated the total T cell responses.

The protocol was immunoSEQ multiplex PCR, while the TCRdb copy is restricted to in-frame clones and leaves out a portion. Of about 250,000 clones listed, about 90% are singletons. Regarding this clone: Antigen specificity is unknown.

V shed 0 bases and J shed 8 bases, with 12 bases lying between them. The CDR3 runs to 14 residues. Germline CDR1 is SGHRS and CDR2 is YFSETQ. Stated treatment: around 19 received Ad26.COV2.S at low or high dose, single or two shots; several received placebo; per-sample allocation not given. Sample collection was performed on day 63 after the first vaccine or placebo injection. The vaccine antigen was prefusion-stabilized Wuhan SARS-CoV-2 spike. This specimen was peripheral blood, taken in a trial of Ad26.COV2.S vaccine versus placebo. The rearrangement links TRBV5-1 to TRBJ2-1, with TRBD2 as a possible D gene (5 bases). The source of this sequence is a person aged 18 to 65 who received the Ad26.COV2.S COVID-19 vaccine or a placebo. Written as DNA, the CDR3 is TGCGCCAGCAGCTTGGTAGTCGTCGGGGATGAGCAGTTCTTC. Protein: CASSLVVVGDEQFF.